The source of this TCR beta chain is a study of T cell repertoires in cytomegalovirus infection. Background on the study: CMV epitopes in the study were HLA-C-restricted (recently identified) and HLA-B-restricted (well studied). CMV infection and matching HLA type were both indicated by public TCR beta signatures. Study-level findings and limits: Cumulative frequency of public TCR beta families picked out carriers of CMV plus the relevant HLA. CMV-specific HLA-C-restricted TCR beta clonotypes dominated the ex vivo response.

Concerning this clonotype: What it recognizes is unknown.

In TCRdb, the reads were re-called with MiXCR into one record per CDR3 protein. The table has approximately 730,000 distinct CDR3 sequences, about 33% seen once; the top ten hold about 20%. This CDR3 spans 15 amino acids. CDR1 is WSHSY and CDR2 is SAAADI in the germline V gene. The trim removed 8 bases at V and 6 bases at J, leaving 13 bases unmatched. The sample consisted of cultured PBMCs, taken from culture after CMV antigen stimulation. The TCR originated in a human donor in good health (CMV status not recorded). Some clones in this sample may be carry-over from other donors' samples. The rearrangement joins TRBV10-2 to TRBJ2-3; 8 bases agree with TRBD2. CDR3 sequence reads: CASHPPGGPRDTQYF. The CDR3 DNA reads TGCGCCAGCCACCCCCCGGGAGGGCCGAGGGATACGCAGTATTTT.